A selection of T cell receptor beta chains follows, all from one sample in a study of T-cell memory formation after mild COVID-19. TCRdb used MiXCR to reprocess the 5' RACE reads, holding one entry per CDR3 protein. The sample records around 200,000 distinct CDR3 sequences, over 9.5% being singletons. The sequencing input was PBMCs or a T cell subset sorted from them (not recorded which). All receptors come from a man younger than 30 who had mild COVID-19 (a few samples of this study predate the infection). Cell type and time point are not known. Both conserved end residues are part of each CDR3. Each record gives: J gene, D gene, V gene, clone size, CDR3 protein, CDR3 DNA. The D gene is left open where the match is weak. The size entry is marked missing in some rows and otherwise reads once, few, many or a size class.

>TRBJ2-5|NA|TRBV6-1|few
CASSARARETQYF
TGTGCCAGCAGTGCGAGGGCAAGGGAGACCCAGTACTTC
>TRBJ2-1|NA|TRBV29-1|NA
CSVRPVGRQFF
TGCAGCGTTCGACCGGTTGGGCGGCAGTTCTTC
>TRBJ2-3|TRBD2|TRBV7-2|NA
CASSLVSLAGGDTQYF
TGTGCCAGCAGCTTAGTATCACTAGCGGGGGGAGATACGCAGTATTTT
>TRBJ1-3|NA|TRBV7-2|few
CASRHSAGLTGNTIYF
TGTGCCAGCAGGCATTCGGCCGGGCTGACGGGAAACACCATATATTTT
>TRBJ2-3|NA|TRBV5-1|few
CASSPPRSSTDTQYF
TGCGCCAGCAGCCCCCCGAGGAGCAGCACAGATACGCAGTATTTT
>TRBJ2-3|TRBD2|TRBV2|many
CASRSGGDTDTQYF
TGTGCCAGCCGTAGCGGGGGGGACACAGATACGCAGTATTTT
>TRBJ2-3|NA|TRBV14|few
CASRRAVSSTDTQYF
TGTGCCAGCAGGCGAGCGGTGTCTAGCACAGATACGCAGTATTTT
>TRBJ1-5|TRBD1|TRBV7-9|NA
CASSLGTGGGRFQPQHF
TGTGCCAGCAGCTTAGGGACAGGGGGCGGGAGGTTTCAGCCCCAGCATTTT
>TRBJ2-5|NA|TRBV18|NA
CASSQILAAPETQYF
TGTGCCAGCTCACAGATACTAGCCGCCCCAGAGACCCAGTACTTC
>TRBJ2-6|NA|TRBV5-1|NA
CASSPPVGEGSGANVLTF
TGCGCCAGCAGCCCCCCGGTAGGGGAAGGCTCTGGGGCCAACGTCCTGACTTTC
>TRBJ2-7|TRBD2|TRBV5-1|many
CASSLTRGDYEQYF
TGCGCCAGCAGCTTGACTCGGGGGGACTACGAGCAGTACTTC
>TRBJ2-3|NA|TRBV7-2|many
CASTLGGLNTQYF
TGTGCCAGCACCCTGGGGGGTTTGAATACGCAGTATTTT
>TRBJ2-5|NA|TRBV7-3|few
CASSLNSGGAQYF
TGTGCCAGCAGCTTAAACAGCGGTGGGGCCCAGTACTTC
>TRBJ2-1|TRBD2|TRBV20-1|many
CSARDPSGGWYEQFF
TGCAGTGCTAGAGACCCTAGCGGGGGGTGGTATGAGCAGTTCTTC
>TRBJ2-7|NA|TRBV29-1|few
CSVVVRGHEQYF
TGCAGCGTTGTAGTCAGGGGCCACGAGCAGTACTTC
>TRBJ2-3|TRBD1|TRBV6-2/TRBV6-3|few
CASRRQGDDTQYF
TGTGCCAGCAGACGACAGGGGGATGATACGCAGTATTTT
>TRBJ1-1|NA|TRBV5-1|NA
CASSSSGSTEAFF
TGCGCCAGCAGCTCGTCAGGGAGCACTGAAGCTTTCTTT
>TRBJ2-3|NA|TRBV2|NA
CASNGGGGTDTQYF
TGTGCCAGCAATGGTGGGGGAGGCACAGATACGCAGTATTTT
>TRBJ2-7|NA|TRBV9|few
CASSVGADRYEQYF
TGTGCCAGCAGCGTAGGAGCAGACCGTTACGAGCAGTACTTC
>TRBJ2-1|NA|TRBV7-2|NA
CASSGYRRSNEQFF
TGTGCCAGCTCGGGTTACCGAAGGAGCAATGAGCAGTTCTTC
>TRBJ2-3|TRBD1|TRBV20-1|NA
CSAGTGGLTDTQYF
TGCAGTGCTGGGACAGGGGGTCTGACAGATACGCAGTATTTT
>TRBJ2-1|TRBD2|TRBV7-2|NA
CASGYYSGVSFGEQFF
TGTGCCAGCGGCTATTATAGCGGGGTCTCGTTTGGTGAGCAGTTCTTC